The source of this T cell receptor beta chain is a study of PD-1 blockade in classical Hodgkin lymphoma. Study-wide results and limits: According to reports, newly diagnosed patients had lower baseline TCR diversity than healthy donors, and relapsed/refractory patients had lower baseline TCR diversity still. Prior to therapy, complete responders displayed diversity much like that of newly diagnosed patients. TCR diversity in CD4+, not CD8+, cells rose significantly by C4D1.

The table came from immunoSEQ multiplex PCR; TCRdb's copy has only in-frame clones and leaves some out. The data hold tens of thousands of clones, with 70% to 80% observed a single time. This clone was seen a single time. Antigen unknown. The length of the CDR3 is 13 residues. Germline V CDR1 and CDR2: MNHEY, SVGAGI. The V gene lost 9 bases and the J gene lost 2 bases, with 10 bases spanning the gap. Time point given: cycle 4 day 1 (C4D1), after less than seven weeks of nivolumab. After autologous stem cell transplantation all patients relapsed, and prior brentuximab vedotin exposure differed between cohorts.

This clonotype was obtained from a human donor with classical Hodgkin lymphoma. The specimen was peripheral blood mononuclear cells (PBMCs), collected before the fourth cycle of nivolumab. The chain carries TRBV6-5 and TRBJ1-4; TRBD1 might be the D (6 bases). The CDR3 loop reads CASTGSTNEKLFF. Written as DNA, the CDR3 is TGTGCCAGTACAGGGTCGACTAATGAAAAACTGTTTTTT.